The 4 T cell receptor beta chains presented below share a single source sample, sequenced in a study of blood T cells in healthy people across ages. A sample-barcoded 5' primer and a J-beta primer mix were used in a second PCR of roughly 6 to 12 cycles. TCRdb re-derived calls from the 5' RACE reads in MiXCR, one entry per CDR3 protein. The sample consists of fewer than 1,200,000 distinct CDR3 sequences, about 23% of them appearing once. In addition, the sample was reused for a study of T cells of mothers and their children.

The specimen sequenced was blood. The receptor set was obtained from a girl aged 2-10 years in good health.

This clonotype was seen only a few times. The chain couples TRBV29-1 to TRBJ1-4; 8 nucleotides match TRBD1. The germline V gene has CDR1 SQVTM and CDR2 ANQGSEA. The trim removed 6 bases at V and 10 bases at J, leaving 13 bases unmatched. CDR3 length: 14 amino acids. The CDR3 sequence is CSVLNQGAKGKLFF. CDR3 DNA: TGCAGCGTCCTCAATCAGGGGGCTAAAGGAAAACTGTTTTTT.

This clonotype turned up a few times. The chain carries TRBV29-1 and TRBJ1-1; 8 bases match TRBD1. Trimming cost V 5 bases and J 10 bases; bases outside gene matches: 12. CDR3 length: 13 residues. CDR1 and CDR2 (germline): SQVTM, ANQGSEA. CDR3 DNA: TGCAGCGTTCACCTCACGCTGACAGGGGCAGCTTTCTTT. Translation: CSVHLTLTGAAFF. Full variable domain (outside the CDR3, taken from reference TRBV29-1 and TRBJ1-1): SAVISQKPSRDICQRGTSLTIQCQVDSQVTMMFWYRQQPGQSLTLIATANQGSEATYESGFVIDKFPISRPNLTFSTLTVSNMSPEDSSIYLCSVHLTLTGAAFFGQGTRLTVV.

This clonotype was counted between two and nine times. The V and J genes are TRBV15 and TRBJ2-5, with D hard to call. V was cut by 0 bases and J by 4 bases, with 3 bases left in between. The CDR3 has 12 amino acids. Germline V lookup: CDR1 LNHNV, CDR2 YYDKDF (reference sequence). CDR3 sequence reads: CATSRERETQYF. In DNA form, the CDR3 reads TGTGCCACCAGCAGAGAGCGAGAGACCCAGTACTTC. The full variable domain, completed using reference TRBV15 and TRBJ2-5, is DAMVIQNPRYQVTQFGKPVTLSCSQTLNHNVMYWYQQKSSQAPKLLFHYYDKDFNNEADTPDNFQSRRPNTSFCFLDIRSPGLGDTAMYLCATSRERETQYFGPGTRLLVL.

This clonotype was counted a few times. The chain carries TRBV20-1 and TRBJ2-7; 7 nucleotides match TRBD2. CDR3 length: 13 residues. Germline values: CDR1 DFQATT, CDR2 SNEGSKA (reference sequence). V trimming: 3 bases; J trimming: 3 bases; junction bases outside the gene matches: 5. The chain's CDR3 is CSASGGIYYEQYF. The CDR3 DNA reads TGCAGTGCTAGCGGGGGGATCTACTACGAGCAGTACTTC.